The clone carrying this TCR beta chain was found a few times. Its cognate antigen is unknown. The sorted Tregs were CD4+CD25+CD127-/low cells. Trimming cost V 6 bases and J 12 bases, with 12 bases left between them. Germline V gene sequence: CDR1 MNHEY, CDR2 SMNVEV (reference sequence). CDR3 length: 12 residues. After constant-region reverse-primer amplification, full-length variable regions underwent semi-nested PCR with Nested Universal Primer A. TCRdb re-called the 5' RACE reads through MiXCR, storing one row per CDR3 protein. The sample holds roughly 45,000 distinct CDR3 sequences, roughly 23% seen once. Overall study findings and caveats: Whole repertoires were not studied in the larger cohort, only one V-J beta rearrangement. The TCR gene usage of tumor memory CD4+ T cells clustered together with blood and lymph node memory CD4+ cells and with lymph node naive CD4+ cells.

The sequence came from a female donor with breast cancer. Material for sequencing was Tregs sorted from a lymph node. V usage is TRBV27 and J usage is TRBJ1-6; the D gene is possibly TRBD1 (6 bases). CDR3 DNA: TGTGCCAGCAGCCCTGGGGGGCTACCCCTCCACTTT. It specifies CASSPGGLPLHF.